The TCR beta chain under discussion was sequenced for a study of T cell responses to AZD1222 COVID-19 vaccine. Whole-study results and caveats: Baseline seropositives among AZD1222 recipients totaled only 5 to 7.

Clones were read by immunoSEQ multiplex PCR, and TCRdb kept only the in-frame ones, dropping some. The profile shows about 150,000 clones, over 80% of them singletons. On this clone: Antigen unknown. It is likely a read error, because the conserved phenylalanine at the end of the CDR3 is missing. The DNA is left out, because the CDR3 cannot be placed on it with certainty; the CDR3 is given as TCRdb lists it.

CDR1 MDHEN and CDR2 SYDVKM come from the germline V gene. The CDR3 length is 14 residues, termini included. This sequence was found in an adult who received the AZD1222 COVID-19 vaccine. The input for sequencing was peripheral blood, taken 28 days after the second AZD1222 dose. J is TRBJ2-7 and V is TRBV28. The CDR3: CASRGGGGVWDVWL.